This section outlines one TCR beta chain sequence together with its context. Mismatch with germline at one junction end may stem from a read error. Germline V gene sequence: CDR1 GTSNPN, CDR2 SVGIG (reference sequence). The length of the CDR3 is 13 residues. This specimen comes from a study of T cell changes during pregnancy in multiple sclerosis. TCRdb's copy holds only in-frame clones and misses some; the assay was immunoSEQ multiplex PCR. The table includes about 50,000 clones, 90% to 95% detected once. The chain couples TRBV30 to TRBJ2-5; no definite D call. Sequencing was performed on CD8+ T cells from peripheral blood mononuclear cells, taken before pregnancy. The receptor's source is a female donor with multiple sclerosis, enrolled in a pregnancy study. The CDR3 spells CANGPPDQETQYF. The CDR3 coding sequence is TGCGCCAATGGGCCGCCCGACCAAGAGACCCAGTACTTC.